A selection of T cell receptor beta chains follows, all from one sample in a study of blood T cell repertoires in COVID-19. Profiled with immunoSEQ multiplex PCR; TCRdb holds only in-frame clones, not every one. The repertoire holds about 310,000 clones, with around nine tenths as singletons. The material sequenced was peripheral blood. These TCRs come from a man aged 50-59 years with active or convalescent COVID-19. Each CDR3 is given with its conserved first and last residue. A D gene is named only where the DNA matches it firmly. Some rows mark clone size as missing; the rest say once, few, many or name a class of expanded clone.

14 TRBD1 NA TRBJ1-6 TRBV28 CASSLGDRVSPLHF TGTGCCAGCAGTTTGGGGGACAGAGTTTCACCCCTCCACTTT
15 NA NA TRBJ2-3 TRBV3-1/TRBV3-2 CASSRTTGGTDTQYF TGTGCCAGCAGCCGGACTACAGGGGGCACAGATACGCAGTATTTT
13 NA NA TRBJ2-3 TRBV3-1/TRBV3-2 CASSGHSVDTQYF TGTGCCAGCAGCGGGCACAGTGTAGATACGCAGTATTTT
15 TRBD1 NA TRBJ2-1 TRBV6-5 CASSRPGQGYNEQFF TGTGCCAGCAGTCGTCCGGGACAGGGCTACAATGAGCAGTTCTTC
17 TRBD2 NA TRBJ2-5 TRBV9 CASSVGRLAGLQETQYF TGTGCCAGCAGCGTAGGCCGACTAGCGGGCCTCCAAGAGACCCAGTACTTC
14 NA NA TRBJ1-4 TRBV28 CASNEAPEVEKLFF TGTGCCAGCAACGAGGCCCCGGAGGTTGAAAAACTGTTTTTT
14 NA few TRBJ2-7 TRBV11-2 CASSLSRPPGEQYF TGTGCCAGCAGCTTAAGTCGCCCCCCGGGCGAGCAGTACTTC
16 NA few TRBJ1-4 TRBV5-5 CASGTTTHATNEKLFF TGTGCCAGCGGGACAACCACTCATGCAACTAATGAAAAACTGTTTTTT
14 TRBD2 NA TRBJ2-5 TRBV7-2 CASSRGLAGRTQYF TGTGCCAGCAGCCGGGGACTAGCGGGACGGACCCAGTACTTC
14 NA NA TRBJ1-4 TRBV9 CASSPRQSNEKLFF TGTGCCAGCAGCCCGAGACAGTCTAATGAAAAACTGTTTTTT
16 TRBD1 NA TRBJ1-6 TRBV4-2 CASSQVQGAGNSPLHF TGTGCCAGCAGCCAAGTCCAGGGGGCTGGTAATTCACCCCTCCACTTT
14 TRBD1 NA TRBJ1-6 TRBV20-1 CSASGTGGRSPLHF TGCAGTGCTAGTGGGACAGGGGGCCGTTCACCCCTCCACTTT
14 NA NA TRBJ1-2 TRBV3-1/TRBV3-2 CASSQDDIENGYTF TGTGCCAGCAGCCAGGATGACATAGAGAATGGCTACACCTTC
15 NA NA TRBJ2-7 TRBV3-1/TRBV3-2 CASSPSLAGDYEQYF TGTGCCAGCAGCCCCTCTTTGGCGGGTGACTACGAGCAGTACTTC
15 NA NA TRBJ1-6 TRBV15 CATSRVFERNSPLHF TGTGCCACCAGCAGAGTGTTTGAGAGGAATTCACCCCTCCACTTT
16 NA NA TRBJ2-6 TRBV5-8 CASSLSRSSGANVLTF TGTGCCAGCAGCTTGTCCCGGAGCTCTGGGGCCAACGTCCTGACTTTC
21 TRBD1 NA TRBJ1-5 TRBV6-4 CASSDSKQGQVGHYSNQPQHF TGTGCCAGCAGTGACTCGAAACAGGGACAGGTCGGGCACTATAGCAATCAGCCCCAGCATTTT
18 NA NA TRBJ2-6 TRBV28 CATAITGTPLSGANVLTF TGTGCCACCGCTATAACCGGGACACCACTCTCTGGGGCCAACGTCCTGACTTTC
16 NA few TRBJ1-3 TRBV7-2 CASSFQGTDSGNTIYF TGTGCCAGCAGCTTTCAGGGGACCGACTCTGGAAACACCATATATTTT
16 TRBD1 NA TRBJ2-2 TRBV24-1 CATSGLQGAGTGELFF TGTGCCACCAGTGGATTACAGGGGGCAGGGACCGGGGAGCTGTTTTTT
16 NA NA TRBJ1-4 TRBV7-6 CASSPGSRQVNEKLFF TGTGCCAGCAGCCCCGGCAGTCGACAGGTCAATGAAAAACTGTTTTTT
14 NA NA TRBJ2-5 TRBV4-3 CASSQDGLGETQYF TGCGCCAGCAGCCAAGATGGGCTTGGGGAGACCCAGTACTTC
13 NA once TRBJ1-4 TRBV21-1 CASSPRDSEKLFF TGTGCCAGCAGCCCCAGGGACAGTGAAAAACTGTTTTTT
15 NA NA TRBJ1-1 TRBV4-1 CASSQDAYLNTEAFF TGCGCCAGCAGCCAAGATGCCTACTTGAACACTGAAGCTTTCTTT
17 TRBD1 NA TRBJ1-5 TRBV10-1 CASSLGQGADVNQPQHF TGCGCCAGCAGTCTGGGACAGGGGGCGGATGTGAATCAGCCCCAGCATTTT
13 NA NA TRBJ1-1 TRBV11-2 CASSPRGGTEAFF TGTGCCAGCAGTCCCCGGGGGGGCACTGAAGCTTTCTTT
14 NA once TRBJ1-1 TRBV5-1 CASSWGHPHTEAFF TGCGCCAGCAGTTGGGGACACCCGCACACTGAAGCTTTCTTT
15 NA few TRBJ1-3 TRBV7-9 CASSLSRETGNTIYF TGTGCCAGCAGCCTTTCCAGGGAAACTGGAAACACCATATATTTT
15 TRBD1 NA TRBJ1-5 TRBV5-1 CASSWDGQGYQPQHF TGCGCCAGCAGCTGGGACGGACAGGGGTACCAGCCCCAGCATTTT
16 NA NA TRBJ2-3 TRBV24-1 CATSDGVTGATDTQYF TGTGCCACCAGTGATGGGGTGACAGGAGCCACAGATACGCAGTATTTT
13 NA NA TRBJ1-6 TRBV5-4 CASRQGYNSPLHF TGTGCCAGCAGACAGGGCTATAATTCACCCCTCCACTTT
17 TRBD1 NA TRBJ2-3 TRBV5-1 CASSRTPDRARTDTQYF TGCGCCAGCAGCAGAACCCCGGACAGGGCTCGCACAGATACGCAGTATTTT
15 NA NA TRBJ1-4 TRBV25-1 CASSEGTIANEKLFF TGTGCCAGCAGTGAAGGCACGATTGCTAATGAAAAACTGTTTTTT
14 NA NA TRBJ1-1 TRBV19 CASKVEGLNTEAFF TGTGCCAGTAAGGTTGAGGGCCTGAACACTGAAGCTTTCTTT
17 TRBD1 once TRBJ1-2 TRBV7-2 CASSLGAGQGLNYGYTF TGTGCCAGCAGCTTAGGGGCTGGACAGGGTTTGAACTATGGCTACACCTTC
16 TRBD1 NA TRBJ1-6 TRBV18 CASSPSSTGNNSPLHF TGTGCCAGCTCACCGTCCTCGACAGGGAATAATTCACCCCTCCACTTT
16 TRBD1 NA TRBJ2-3 TRBV4-3 CASSQDSFRGTDTQYF TGCGCCAGCAGCCAAGATTCGTTCAGGGGGACAGATACGCAGTATTTT
13 NA NA TRBJ1-5 TRBV28 CASRGASNQPQHF TGTGCCAGTCGGGGGGCTAGCAATCAGCCCCAGCATTTT
14 NA NA TRBJ2-7 TRBV7-8 CASSLGLLSYEQYF TGTGCCAGCAGCTTAGGGCTCCTCTCTTACGAGCAGTACTTC
14 NA NA TRBJ2-2 TRBV2 CASSEALAAGELFF TGTGCCAGCAGTGAAGCGCTGGCAGCCGGGGAGCTGTTTTTT
13 TRBD1 NA TRBJ1-1 TRBV7-8 CASSRDRAAEAFF TGTGCCAGCAGCCGGGACAGGGCGGCTGAAGCTTTCTTT
15 NA NA TRBJ1-1 TRBV6-6 CASSPIGRENTEAFF TGTGCCAGCAGCCCTATAGGACGGGAGAACACTGAAGCTTTCTTT
14 NA NA TRBJ2-5 TRBV9 CASSVRGGQETQYF TGTGCCAGCAGCGTCAGAGGGGGACAAGAGACCCAGTACTTC
19 TRBD1 once TRBJ1-6 TRBV6-1 CASSGRDRGLSLTNSPLHF TGTGCCAGCAGTGGCCGGGACAGGGGGCTTTCCCTCACAAATTCACCCCTCCACTTT
14 NA once TRBJ2-3 TRBV6-5 CASSYRRNADTQYF TGTGCCAGCAGTTACAGGAGGAACGCAGATACGCAGTATTTT
16 TRBD1 once TRBJ1-6 TRBV5-4 CASSLDQGATNSPLHF TGTGCCAGCAGCTTGGACCAGGGGGCGACGAATTCACCCCTCCACTTT
21 TRBD1 NA TRBJ1-1 TRBV4-3 CASSQDVGAWPGGVRDTEAFF TGCGCCAGCAGCCAAGATGTTGGGGCCTGGCCAGGGGGAGTTCGGGACACTGAAGCTTTCTTT
15 TRBD1 NA TRBJ1-6 TRBV19 CASSRTGANNSPLHF TGTGCCAGTAGTCGGACAGGCGCCAACAATTCACCCCTCCACTTT
15 NA NA TRBJ1-1 TRBV19 CASRPGTGFGTEAFF TGTGCCAGTAGACCCGGAACCGGGTTCGGCACTGAAGCTTTCTTT
9 NA NA TRBJ2-3 TRBV5-1 CALYDTQYF TGCGCCCTCTATGATACGCAGTATTTT
15 NA NA TRBJ2-6 TRBV15 CATSRVGAGANVLTF TGTGCCACCAGCAGGGTGGGGGCAGGGGCCAACGTCCTGACTTTC
15 TRBD1 NA TRBJ1-1 TRBV7-8 CASSLRDRLNTEAFF TGTGCCAGCAGCTTGAGGGACAGGTTGAACACTGAAGCTTTCTTT
15 NA NA TRBJ1-3 TRBV5-5 CASSLISTGMDTIYF TGTGCCAGCAGCTTGATCTCGACAGGAATGGACACCATATATTTT
15 TRBD2 NA TRBJ2-7 TRBV18 CASSPGQRGSYEQYF TGTGCCAGCTCCCCAGGCCAGCGGGGGTCCTACGAGCAGTACTTC